A single T cell receptor (beta chain) is shown here with its context. This entry is derived from a study of monozygotic twins with inflammatory bowel disease. TCRdb re-called the 5' RACE reads and catalogs CDR3 proteins one per entry, DNA excluded. The sample includes about 130,000 distinct CDR3 sequences. The CDR3 is 16 amino acids. Per the germline V gene, CDR1 is SEHNR and CDR2 is FQNEAQ (reference sequence). Specimen: blood. This TCR derives from a human donor with ulcerative colitis or Crohn's disease, or a healthy co-twin of an affected twin (not recorded which). V gene TRBV7-9 combines with J gene TRBJ1-1. CDR3 sequence reads: CASRNQPTATNTEAFF.